Reported below is one T cell receptor beta chain. Its antigen is not identified. The CDR3 has 15 amino acids. Looked up from germline, CDR1 is SGHTA and CDR2 is FQGNSA. V gave up 8 bases and J gave up 3 bases, with 19 bases separating them. These data are taken from a study of T cell repertoires in cytomegalovirus infection. About the study: Recently identified HLA-C-restricted CMV epitopes were used, and well-studied HLA-B-restricted CMV epitopes were used as well. CMV infection together with matching HLA type was indicated by public TCR beta signatures. Regarding the study as a whole: HLA-C-restricted CMV clonotypes gave the most frequent clonotype in two of eight donors. Totalled public TCR beta family frequency picked out people who carried CMV plus the relevant HLA.

TCRdb redid the calling of the reads with MiXCR, one entry per CDR3 protein. Of approximately 590,000 distinct CDR3 sequences listed, almost 40% are singletons. The origin of this receptor is a human donor in good health (CMV status not recorded). Some clones in this sample may be carry-over from other donors' samples. The rearrangement links TRBV7-2 to TRBJ1-1, with a weak D call TRBD1 (5 bases). The specimen comprised cultured PBMCs, sampled from culture after CMV antigen stimulation. The CDR3, as DNA: TGTGCCAGCTCAGAGGCAGGGTACGGTTACACTGAAGCTTTCTTT. Protein sequence: CASSEAGYGYTEAFF.